This T cell receptor beta chain emerged from a study of blood T cells in healthy people across ages. Next came a second PCR, run for about 6 to 11 cycles, which used a sample-barcoded 5' primer along with a J-beta primer mix. Each CDR3 protein is one row after TCRdb ran MiXCR on the 5' RACE reads. The data hold 1.5 million to 2 million distinct CDR3 sequences, with about two fifths observed a single time. With respect to this clonotype: What it binds is not known. This clone may be a read error of a much larger clone one base away.

Overall study findings and caveats: With naive T cell percentage, TCR beta diversity showed a strong correlation.

Germline CDR1 and CDR2: SGHKS and YYEKEE (reference sequence). V was shortened by 1 base and J by 0 bases, with 10 bases between the two germline ends. This CDR3 region has 15 residues. The receptor was derived from a human donor in good health. The chain couples TRBV5-5 to TRBJ1-1; D gene unclear. Input material: blood. CDR3 in amino acids: CASSLKGGMNTEAFF. CDR3 DNA sequence: TGTGCCAGCAGCTTGAAGGGTGGGATGAACACTGAAGCTTTCTTT.